This T cell receptor beta chain was retrieved from a study of T-cell memory formation after mild COVID-19. Study details: Among the donors, TCR clusters were largely specific to each donor. Whole-study results and caveats: Clones that got smaller from day 15 to 85 had even CD4/CD8, while clones growing later tipped toward CD4+.

TCRdb reanalysed the 5' RACE reads using MiXCR and keeps one entry per CDR3 protein. Seen here are about 470,000 distinct CDR3 sequences, 18% observed once, and the top ten hold 12%. For this clonotype: As yet, its antigen is unknown.

Looked up from germline, CDR1 is SGHRS and CDR2 is YFSETQ. This CDR3 comprises 16 residues. Deletions cut 2 bases from V and 1 base from J, with 10 bases between. The sequence was collected from an adult woman who had mild COVID-19 (a few samples of this study predate the infection). Cell type and time point are not known. The chain joins TRBV5-1 to TRBJ2-6; D gene ambiguous. The sample consisted of PBMCs or a T cell subset sorted from them (not recorded which). The CDR3 region is CASSLSRNSGANVLTF. Written as DNA, the CDR3 is TGCGCCAGCAGCTTATCCAGAAATTCTGGGGCCAACGTCCTGACTTTC. Full variable domain (rest looked up from reference TRBV5-1 and TRBJ2-6): KAGVTQTPRYLIKTRGQQVTLSCSPISGHRSVSWYQQTPGQGLQFLFEYFSETQRNKGNFPGRFSGRQFSNSRSEMNVSTLELGDSALYLCASSLSRNSGANVLTFGAGSRLTVL.